The 27 T cell receptor beta chains in this list originate from one sample, sequenced in a study of tumor and adjacent non-tumor tissue in lung cancer (dated by TCRdb to 2017 to 2018). The library was produced with multiplex PCR. The run used an Illumina HiSeq 2500. TCRbeta libraries were built by three rounds of nested PCR using primers (Table S4), following protocols modified from ARM-PCR. The public reads were run again by TCRdb, first through fastp at Q25 and then through MiXCR, and only productive beta chains were kept. CDR3 protein sequences are deduplicated, and each keeps its most common genes and DNA. This sample gives about 80,000 distinct CDR3 sequences in total; just under 75% of them show up just once. 8% to 10% of the sample rests with the top ten. RNA was isolated from bulk, unsorted tissue, and RNA quality was assessed with a NanoDrop ND-1000 and an Agilent 2100. Material: lung tumor tissue. The receptors here all came from a woman between 40 and 50 years old with non-small cell lung cancer.

This rearrangement joins TRBV28 to TRBJ1-1, with D perhaps TRBD1 (6 bases). Trimming took 6 bases from V and 2 from J, leaving 16 bases between them. There are 15 residues in the CDR3. Germline V CDR1 and CDR2: MDHEN, SYDVKM. For the CDR3, the DNA is TGTGCCAGCAGGAGAGGCTTGGACAGAAACACTGAAGCTTTCTTT. Its translation is CASRRGLDRNTEAFF.

Turning to this clonotype: This may be a read error: a much more frequent sequence differs by one nucleotide. The chain couples TRBV20-1 to TRBJ2-5, with 8 bases aligning to TRBD1. Trimming at V came to 5 bases and at J to 7 bases, leaving 12 bases not matched to a gene. The CDR3 loop spans 14 amino acids. Germline V gene sequence: CDR1 DFQATT, CDR2 SNEGSKA (reference sequence). The CDR3 here is CSAPGPGGAGTQYF. Written as DNA, the CDR3 is TGCAGTGCTCCTGGACCAGGGGGCGCAGGGACCCAGTACTTC.

In regard to this clonotype: A read error may be the cause here, since a much bigger clone is one base away. The rearrangement joins TRBV7-8 to TRBJ2-5; D gene uncertain. The V and J ends lost 2 bases and 1 base respectively, with 17 bases between them. The germline V gene has CDR1 SGHVS and CDR2 FQNEAQ. The CDR3 runs 17 residues. The CDR3 loop is CASSLKSFPGLQETQYF. DNA for the CDR3: TGTGCCAGCAGCTTAAAGAGTTTTCCCGGGCTCCAAGAGACCCAGTACTTC. Full variable domain (remainder filled in from reference TRBV7-8 and TRBJ2-5): GAGVSQSPRYKVAKRGQDVALRCDPISGHVSLFWYQQALGQGPEFLTYFQNEAQLDKSGLPSDRFFAERPEGSVSTLKIQRTQQEDSAVYLCASSLKSFPGLQETQYFGPGTRLLVL.

This chain joins TRBV6-5 and TRBJ2-6, with D perhaps matching TRBD1 (6 bases). Trimming removed 7 bases from V and 0 bases from J, with 16 bases in between. Per germline, CDR1 MNHEY and CDR2 SVGAGI. The CDR3 has 17 amino acids. This chain's CDR3 is CASKYTGLRSGANVLTF. As DNA, the CDR3 is TGTGCCAGCAAATATACAGGGCTTCGCTCTGGGGCCAACGTCCTGACTTTC.

This rearrangement joins TRBV10-1 to TRBJ2-3, with 7 positions matching TRBD1. CDR3 length equals 14 residues. Germline V lookup: CDR1 WNHNN, CDR2 SYGVQD (reference sequence). V was pared by 10 bases and J by 6 bases, with 13 bases of the junction left unmatched. As DNA, the CDR3 is TGCGCCATCCGGGGCAGGGGGTCCAAGGATACGCAGTATTTT. This sequence encodes CAIRGRGSKDTQYF.

Remarks on this clonotype: One end of the junction does not line up with germline, which may come from a read error. The V call is TRBV29-1, the J call TRBJ2-1; 8 bases match TRBD2. The CDR3 runs to 14 residues. In germline, CDR1 is SQVTM, CDR2 ANQGSEA. This CDR3 reads CSLARLANSNVQFF. The CDR3 DNA reads TGCAGCCTTGCTAGACTAGCGAACTCTAATGTGCAGTTCTTC.

This clonotype was picked up many times. This chain joins TRBV20-1 and TRBJ2-7, with D possibly matching TRBD2 (6 bases). V lost 3 bases and J lost 2, with 8 bases in between. The CDR3 contains 12 residues. Looked up from germline, CDR1 is DFQATT and CDR2 is SNEGSKA (reference sequence). Here the CDR3 DNA reads TGCAGTGCTAGCGGGAGTGCCTACGAGCAGTACTTC. Translation: CSASGSAYEQYF.

The V call is TRBV20-1, the J call TRBJ2-7; D gene ambiguous. Trimming took off 5 bases at V and 0 bases at J, with 14 bases between the two ends. Germline-derived CDR1 and CDR2 are DFQATT and SNEGSKA (reference sequence). The CDR3 spans 14 residues. CDR3 in amino acids: CSADRDGASYEQYF. The CDR3 DNA is TGCAGTGCTGACCGCGACGGTGCCTCCTACGAGCAGTACTTC.

Note on this clonotype: The junction and the germline gene differ at one end; a read error may be behind it. The chain is built from TRBV10-1 and TRBJ2-5, with D possibly being TRBD1 or TRBD2 (5 bases each). The CDR3 is 13 residues long. Germline V CDR1 and CDR2: WNHNN, SYGVQD (reference sequence). CDR3 sequence: CAGSSGSQKTQYF. The CDR3 DNA follows: TGCGCCGGCAGTTCAGGGAGCCAAAAGACCCAGTACTTC.

Comment on this clonotype: A junction boundary mismatches the germline segment, possibly from a read error. The chain links TRBV29-1 to TRBJ1-6; no reliable D call. The germline gives CDR1 SQVTM, CDR2 ANQGSEA. This CDR3 is 13 amino acids long. This CDR3 is CSVEVREGSPLHF. The CDR3 DNA is TGCAGTGTTGAGGTCCGGGAAGGCTCACCCCTCCACTTT.

This clonotype was seen repeatedly, ten times or more. The V and J genes are TRBV29-1 and TRBJ2-1; D call uncertain. This CDR3 has 14 amino acids. From germline, CDR1 is SQVTM and CDR2 ANQGSEA. V dropped 4 bases and J dropped 5 bases, with 15 bases sitting between them. The chain's CDR3 is CSVALLFSDNEQFF. Written as DNA, the CDR3 is TGCAGCGTTGCTCTTTTGTTTTCAGACAATGAGCAGTTCTTC.

With regard to this clonotype: Here the CDR3 omits its conserved ending phenylalanine or tryptophan, so a read error is the likely source. The limits of the CDR3 on the DNA are not certain, so only TCRdb's listed CDR3 is given. V usage is TRBV11-3 and J usage is TRBJ2-1; TRBD2 is the table's D call, not checked against the DNA. Inclusive of both ends, the CDR3 amounts to 15 amino acids. The germline V gene encodes CDR1 SGHNT and CDR2 YENEEA. CDR3 protein: CASRLRPGGETGRFC.

Comment on this clonotype: The junction departs from the called germline gene at one end, perhaps through a read error. The chain joins TRBV11-2 to TRBJ1-6; D unresolved. CDR1 and CDR2 from the germline V gene are SGHAT and FQNNGV. This CDR3 has 15 residues. The CDR3 loop reads CASSLASGNNSPIHF. The DNA for the CDR3 is TGTGCCAGCAGCTTGGCATCGGGGAATAATTCACCCATCCACTTT.

There are a few counts of this clonotype. It may be a read error: a sequence one base away is much more abundant. The rearrangement joins TRBV6-6 to TRBJ1-5; 7 nucleotides align to TRBD1. This CDR3 spans 18 amino acids. CDR1 and CDR2 from the germline V gene are MNHNY and SVGAGI (reference sequence). The CDR3 sequence is CVSSSSRTGPSSNQPQHF. CDR3 DNA: TGTGTCAGCAGTTCATCCAGGACAGGACCCTCTAGCAATCAGCCCCAGCATTTT.

The chain has TRBV20-1 and TRBJ1-2, with 8 bases that match TRBD1. The CDR3 loop spans 17 amino acids. Unmatched junction bases numbered 18, after V lost 7 bases and J lost 2 bases. Germline V gene lookup returns CDR1 DFQATT and CDR2 SNEGSKA (reference sequence). DNA of the CDR3: TGCAGTGTTACAGGGGGTTCAGCTTTATTCTCAAACTATGGCTACACCTTC. This encodes CSVTGGSALFSNYGYTF.

Comments on this clonotype: The junction shows a germline mismatch at one end, possibly a read error. The chain uses TRBV11-2 and TRBJ2-7, with D perhaps TRBD1 (6 bases). Germline V gives CDR1 SGHAT, CDR2 FQNNGV. CDR3 length: 15 amino acids. DNA of the CDR3: TGTGCCACCAGCTTAGATCCCCAGGGGCCCTACGAGCAGTACTTC. It translates to CATSLDPQGPYEQYF.

As regards this clonotype: The junction departs from germline at one end; a sequencing error may be responsible. The rearrangement joins TRBV10-3 to TRBJ1-5; D is undetermined. The CDR3 runs to 15 residues. The germline gives CDR1 ENHRY, CDR2 SYGVKD. The CDR3 loop reads CAVSESTTSNHPQHF. The CDR3 DNA sequence: TGTGCCGTCAGTGAGTCGACGACGAGCAATCATCCCCAGCACTTT.

The DNA of the CDR3 is TGTGCCAGCAGCCAGGCAGGCAGGGGCACTGAGCAGTTCTTC. This sequence encodes CASSQAGRGTEQFF. The chain has TRBV4-2 and TRBJ2-1, with D maybe TRBD1 (6 bases). The CDR3 has 14 amino acids. V lost 3 bases and J lost 9, with 15 bases in between. The germline gives CDR1 LGHNA, CDR2 YNFKEQ.

In its sample, this clonotype was seen many times. The chain couples TRBV30 to TRBJ2-3; 8 bases line up with TRBD2. Germline V gives CDR1 GTSNPN, CDR2 SVGIG (reference sequence). The CDR3 has 17 amino acids. Trimming cost V 0 bases and J 0 bases; bases outside gene matches: 8. CDR3 in amino acids: CAWSVGGTRYSTDTQYF. CDR3 in DNA: TGTGCCTGGAGTGTCGGCGGGACTAGATATAGCACAGATACGCAGTATTTT.

In its sample, this clonotype was seen many times. The V gene is TRBV4-2, the J gene TRBJ2-3; no clear D. Trimming pared 0 bases from V and 4 bases from J, leaving 5 bases between. CDR3 size: 13 residues. CDR1 is LGHNA and CDR2 is YNFKEQ in the germline V gene. For the CDR3, the DNA is TGTGCCAGCAGCCAAGAATTGGCAGATACGCAGTATTTT. Its translation: CASSQELADTQYF.

The CDR3: CASGVQDGVHEQYF. Here the CDR3 DNA reads TGTGCCAGCGGTGTGCAGGACGGAGTGCACGAGCAGTACTTC. The chain employs TRBV11-1 and TRBJ2-7; no clear D gene. The CDR3 runs 14 residues. Germline CDR1 and CDR2: SGHAT and FQDESV (reference sequence). The ends were cut back, 8 bases at V and 5 bases at J, with 19 bases in the middle. Variable domain in full (rest from reference TRBV11-1 and TRBJ2-7): EAEVAQSPRYKITEKSQAVAFWCDPISGHATLYWYRQILGQGPELLVQFQDESVVDDSQLPKDRFSAERLKGVDSTLKIQPAELGDSAMYLCASGVQDGVHEQYFGPGTRLTVT.

This clonotype was observed a few times. This chain uses TRBV6-5 with TRBJ2-3; tentatively, D is TRBD2 (5 bases). The CDR3 loop spans 15 amino acids. Trimming stripped 5 bases from V and 14 bases from J, with 26 bases between. Per the germline V gene, CDR1 is MNHEY and CDR2 is SVGAGI. CDR3 sequence: CASSISASSLGHLYF. The CDR3 bases are TGTGCCAGCAGTATTAGCGCCTCTTCCCTAGGGCACCTGTATTTT.

As concerns this clonotype: No conserved phenylalanine or tryptophan ends this CDR3, so it is likely a read error. V gene TRBV20-1 combines with J gene TRBJ2-3; D remains ambiguous. In germline, CDR1 is DFQATT, CDR2 SNEGSKA (reference sequence). V gave up 3 bases and J gave up 0 bases, with 13 bases separating them. This CDR3 region has 15 residues. The CDR3 DNA is TGCAGTGCTAGTTTTAGACTCGAAAGCACAGATACGCAGTATTCT. This encodes CSASFRLESTDTQYS.

With regard to this clonotype: An end of the junction differs from the germline gene, which may be a read error. CDR3: CASRGKVWDEQYF. The CDR3 bases are TGTGCCAGCAGGGGAAAGGTTTGGGACGAGCAATACTTC. The chain couples TRBV6-5 to TRBJ2-7; the D gene could be TRBD1 or TRBD2 (5 bases each). Germline loops: CDR1 MNHEY, CDR2 SVGAGI. The CDR3 extends over 13 amino acids.

The sample holds one count of this clonotype. A read error is possible here, since a much larger clone lies one base away. This chain connects TRBV28 to TRBJ2-7; D ambiguous. CDR3 length equals 14 residues. CDR1 is MDHEN and CDR2 is SYDVKM in the germline V gene. The CDR3 DNA reads TGTGACAGCAGTAGTCGACGGCTTCCCTACGAGCAGTACTTC. Translated: CDSSSRRLPYEQYF.

Regarding this clonotype: An end of the junction differs from the germline gene, which may be a read error. The gene calls are TRBV11-3 and TRBJ1-2, with D uncertain. The CDR3 totals 15 residues. Germline CDR1 is SGHNT and CDR2 is YENEEA. The CDR3 DNA sequence: TGTGTCAGCTCCCGGCTGGCCAGGCCTAACTATGGTTACACCTTC. Its translation is CVSSRLARPNYGYTF.

In its sample, this clonotype was seen once. The junction shows a germline mismatch at one end, possibly a read error. V usage is TRBV11-2 and J usage is TRBJ1-6; D gene unclear. Germline CDR1 is SGHAT and CDR2 is FQNNGV. CDR3 size: 15 residues. In nucleotides, the CDR3 is TGTGCCAGGAGCGTAGCCTCGGGGAATAATTTACCCCTCCACTTT. This sequence encodes CARSVASGNNLPLHF. Full variable domain (rest looked up from reference TRBV11-2 and TRBJ1-6): EAGVAQSPRYKIIEKRQSVAFWCNPISGHATLYWYQQILGQGPKLLIQFQNNGVVDDSQLPKDRFSAERLKGVDSTLKIQPAKLEDSAVYLCARSVASGNNLPLHFGNGTRLTVT.